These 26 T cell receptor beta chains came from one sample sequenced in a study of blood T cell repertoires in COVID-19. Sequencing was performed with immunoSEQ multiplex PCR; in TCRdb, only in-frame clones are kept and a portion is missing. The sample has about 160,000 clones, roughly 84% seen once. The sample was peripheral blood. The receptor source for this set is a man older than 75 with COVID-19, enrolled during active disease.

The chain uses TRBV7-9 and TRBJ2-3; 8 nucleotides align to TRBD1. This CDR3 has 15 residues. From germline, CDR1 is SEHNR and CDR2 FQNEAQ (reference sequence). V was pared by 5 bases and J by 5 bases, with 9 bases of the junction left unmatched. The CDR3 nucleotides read TGTGCCAGCAGCCTTGGTGGACAGGGTGGAGATACGCAGTATTTT. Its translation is CASSLGGQGGDTQYF. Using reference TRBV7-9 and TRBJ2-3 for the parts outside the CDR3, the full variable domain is DTGVSQNPRHKITKRGQNVTFRCDPISEHNRLYWYRQTLGQGPEFLTYFQNEAQLEKSRLLSDRFSAERPKGSFSTLEIQRTEQGDSAMYLCASSLGGQGGDTQYFGPGTRLTVL.

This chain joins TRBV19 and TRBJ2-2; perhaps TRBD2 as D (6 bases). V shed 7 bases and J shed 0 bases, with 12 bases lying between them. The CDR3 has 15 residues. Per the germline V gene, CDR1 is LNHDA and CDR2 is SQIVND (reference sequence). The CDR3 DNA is TGTGCCAGTACCCCCGGGGGAGCGAACACCGGGGAGCTGTTTTTT. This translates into CASTPGGANTGELFF.

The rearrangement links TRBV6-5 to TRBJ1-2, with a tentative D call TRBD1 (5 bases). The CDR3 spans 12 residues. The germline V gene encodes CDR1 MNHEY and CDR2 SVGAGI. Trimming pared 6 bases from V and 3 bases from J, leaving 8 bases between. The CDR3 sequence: CASRGRDYGYTF. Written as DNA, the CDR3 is TGTGCCAGCAGGGGCAGGGACTATGGCTACACCTTC.

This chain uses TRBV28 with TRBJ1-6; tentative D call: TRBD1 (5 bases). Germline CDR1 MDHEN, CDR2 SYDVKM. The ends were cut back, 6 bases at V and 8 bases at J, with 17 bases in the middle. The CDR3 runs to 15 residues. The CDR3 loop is CASSSGGEMDSPLHF. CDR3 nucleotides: TGTGCCAGCAGCTCGGGGGGGGAAATGGATTCACCCCTCCACTTT.

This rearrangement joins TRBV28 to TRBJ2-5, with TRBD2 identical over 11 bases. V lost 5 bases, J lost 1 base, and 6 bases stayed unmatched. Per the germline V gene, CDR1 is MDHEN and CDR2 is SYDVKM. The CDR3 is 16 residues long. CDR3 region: CASSLSGGATQETQYF. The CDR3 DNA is TGTGCCAGCAGTCTTAGCGGGGGGGCCACCCAAGAGACCCAGTACTTC.

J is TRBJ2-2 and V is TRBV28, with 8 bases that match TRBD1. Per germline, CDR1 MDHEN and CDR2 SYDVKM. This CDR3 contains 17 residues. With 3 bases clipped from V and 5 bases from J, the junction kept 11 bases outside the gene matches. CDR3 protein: CASSLGRGPRWTGELFF. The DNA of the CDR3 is TGTGCCAGCAGTTTGGGCAGGGGGCCCCGGTGGACCGGGGAGCTGTTTTTT.

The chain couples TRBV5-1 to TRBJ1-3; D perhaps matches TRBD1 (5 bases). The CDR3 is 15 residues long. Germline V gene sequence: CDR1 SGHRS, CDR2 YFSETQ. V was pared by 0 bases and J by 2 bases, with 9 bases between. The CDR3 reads CASSLAGVPGNTIYF. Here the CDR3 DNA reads TGCGCCAGCAGCTTGGCGGGGGTTCCTGGAAACACCATATATTTT. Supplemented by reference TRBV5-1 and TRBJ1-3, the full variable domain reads KAGVTQTPRYLIKTRGQQVTLSCSPISGHRSVSWYQQTPGQGLQFLFEYFSETQRNKGNFPGRFSGRQFSNSRSEMNVSTLELGDSALYLCASSLAGVPGNTIYFGEGSWLTVV.

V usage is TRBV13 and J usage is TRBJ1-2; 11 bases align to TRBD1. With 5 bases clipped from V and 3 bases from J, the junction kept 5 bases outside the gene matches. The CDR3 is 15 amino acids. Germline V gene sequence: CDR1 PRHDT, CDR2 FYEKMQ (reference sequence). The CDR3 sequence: CASSARDRGDYGYTF. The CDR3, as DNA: TGTGCCAGCAGCGCACGGGACAGGGGGGACTATGGCTACACCTTC.

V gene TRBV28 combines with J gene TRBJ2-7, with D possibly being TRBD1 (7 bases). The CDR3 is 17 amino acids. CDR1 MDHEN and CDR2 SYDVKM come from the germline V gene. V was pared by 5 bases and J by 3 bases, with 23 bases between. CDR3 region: CASSPPLQGRGGYEQYF. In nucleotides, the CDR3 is TGTGCCAGCAGTCCGCCTCTACAGGGGCGGGGTGGCTACGAGCAGTACTTC.

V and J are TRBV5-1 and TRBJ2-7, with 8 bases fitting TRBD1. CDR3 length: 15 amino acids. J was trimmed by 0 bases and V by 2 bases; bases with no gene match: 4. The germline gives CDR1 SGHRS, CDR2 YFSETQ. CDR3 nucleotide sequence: TGCGCCAGCAGCTTAGGAGGACAGGGCTCCTACGAGCAGTACTTC. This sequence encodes CASSLGGQGSYEQYF.

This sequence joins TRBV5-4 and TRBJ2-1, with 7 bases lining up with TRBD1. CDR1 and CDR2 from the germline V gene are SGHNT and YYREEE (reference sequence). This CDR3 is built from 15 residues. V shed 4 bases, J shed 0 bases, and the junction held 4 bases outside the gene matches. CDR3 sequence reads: CASSRTGSSYNEQFF. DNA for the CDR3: TGTGCCAGCAGCCGGACAGGATCCTCCTACAATGAGCAGTTCTTC.

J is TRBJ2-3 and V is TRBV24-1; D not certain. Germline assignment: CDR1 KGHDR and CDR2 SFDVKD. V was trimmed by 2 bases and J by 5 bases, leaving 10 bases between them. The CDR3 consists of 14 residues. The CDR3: CATSDWPARDTQYF. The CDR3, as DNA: TGTGCCACCAGTGATTGGCCCGCACGAGATACGCAGTATTTT.

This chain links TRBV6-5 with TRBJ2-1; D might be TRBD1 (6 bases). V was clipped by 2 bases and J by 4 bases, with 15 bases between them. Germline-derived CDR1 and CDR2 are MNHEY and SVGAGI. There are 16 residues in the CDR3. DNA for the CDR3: TGTGCCAGCAGTTACCTACCTCGGACAGATTACAATGAGCAGTTCTTC. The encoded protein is CASSYLPRTDYNEQFF.

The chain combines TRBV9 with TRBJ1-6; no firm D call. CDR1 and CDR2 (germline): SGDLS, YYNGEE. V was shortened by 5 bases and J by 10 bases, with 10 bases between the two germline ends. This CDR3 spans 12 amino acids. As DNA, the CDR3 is TGTGCCAGCAGTAGTCCCGAGTCACCCCTCCACTTT. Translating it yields CASSSPESPLHF.

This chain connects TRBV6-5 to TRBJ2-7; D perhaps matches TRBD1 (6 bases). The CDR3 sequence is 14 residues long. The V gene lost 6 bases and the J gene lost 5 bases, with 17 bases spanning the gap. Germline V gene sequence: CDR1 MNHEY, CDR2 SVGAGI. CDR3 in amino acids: CASRPINRDNEQYF. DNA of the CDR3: TGTGCCAGCAGACCGATTAACCGGGACAACGAGCAGTACTTC.

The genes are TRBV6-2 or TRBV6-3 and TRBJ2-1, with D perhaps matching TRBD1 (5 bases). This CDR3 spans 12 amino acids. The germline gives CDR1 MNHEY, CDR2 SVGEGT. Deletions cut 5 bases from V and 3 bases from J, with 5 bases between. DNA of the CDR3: TGTGCCAGCAGTCAGGGCTACAATGAGCAGTTCTTC. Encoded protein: CASSQGYNEQFF.

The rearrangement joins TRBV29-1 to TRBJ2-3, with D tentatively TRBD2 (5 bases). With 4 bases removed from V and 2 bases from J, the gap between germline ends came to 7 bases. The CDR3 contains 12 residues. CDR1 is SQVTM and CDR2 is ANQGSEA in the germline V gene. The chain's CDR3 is CSVGEPTDTQYF. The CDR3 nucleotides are TGCAGCGTTGGGGAGCCCACAGATACGCAGTATTTT.

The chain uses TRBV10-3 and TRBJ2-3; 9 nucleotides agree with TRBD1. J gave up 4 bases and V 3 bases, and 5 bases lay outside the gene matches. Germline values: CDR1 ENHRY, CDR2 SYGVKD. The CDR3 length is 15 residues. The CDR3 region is CAISEGDREPDTQYF. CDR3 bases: TGTGCCATCAGTGAAGGGGACAGGGAGCCAGATACGCAGTATTTT.

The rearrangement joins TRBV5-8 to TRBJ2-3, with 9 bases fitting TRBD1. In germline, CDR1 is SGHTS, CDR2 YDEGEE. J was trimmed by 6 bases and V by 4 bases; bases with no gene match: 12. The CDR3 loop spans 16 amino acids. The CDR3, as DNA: TGTGCCAGCAGCACGAGACAGGGGGGTTTCATGGATACGCAGTATTTT. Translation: CASSTRQGGFMDTQYF.

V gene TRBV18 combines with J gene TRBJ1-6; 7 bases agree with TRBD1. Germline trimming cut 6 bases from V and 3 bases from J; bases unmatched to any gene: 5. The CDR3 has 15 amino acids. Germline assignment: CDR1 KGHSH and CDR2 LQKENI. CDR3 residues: CASSPDRVYNSPLHF. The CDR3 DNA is TGTGCCAGCTCGCCCGACAGGGTCTATAATTCACCCCTCCACTTT.

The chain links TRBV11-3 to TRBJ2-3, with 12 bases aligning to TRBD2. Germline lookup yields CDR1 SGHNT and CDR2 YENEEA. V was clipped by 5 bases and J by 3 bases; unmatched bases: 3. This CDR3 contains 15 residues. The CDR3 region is CASSKLAGGTDTQYF. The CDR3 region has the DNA TGTGCCAGCAGCAAACTAGCGGGGGGTACAGATACGCAGTATTTT.

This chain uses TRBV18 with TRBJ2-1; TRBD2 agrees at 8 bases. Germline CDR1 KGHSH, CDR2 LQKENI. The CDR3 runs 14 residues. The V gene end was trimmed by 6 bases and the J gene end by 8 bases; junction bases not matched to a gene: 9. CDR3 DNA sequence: TGTGCCAGCTCGACAGCGGGGGTTGGGTATGAGCAGTTCTTC. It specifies CASSTAGVGYEQFF. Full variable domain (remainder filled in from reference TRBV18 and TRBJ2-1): NAGVMQNPRHLVRRRGQEARLRCSPMKGHSHVYWYRQLPEEGLKFMVYLQKENIIDESGMPKERFSAEFPKEGPSILRIQQVVRGDSAAYFCASSTAGVGYEQFFGPGTRLTVL.

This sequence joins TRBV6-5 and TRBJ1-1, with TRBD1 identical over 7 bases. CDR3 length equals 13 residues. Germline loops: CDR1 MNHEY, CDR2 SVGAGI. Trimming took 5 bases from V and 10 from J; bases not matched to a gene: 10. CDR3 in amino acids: CASSQTGSGTAFF. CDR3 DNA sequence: TGTGCCAGCAGTCAGACAGGGAGTGGTACAGCTTTCTTT.

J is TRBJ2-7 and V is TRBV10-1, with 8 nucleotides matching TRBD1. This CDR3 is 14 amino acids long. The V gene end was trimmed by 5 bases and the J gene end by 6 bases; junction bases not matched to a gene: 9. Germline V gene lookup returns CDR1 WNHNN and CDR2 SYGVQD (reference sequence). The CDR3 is CASSPGQGGGEQYF. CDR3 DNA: TGCGCCAGCAGTCCAGGACAGGGCGGAGGCGAGCAGTACTTC.

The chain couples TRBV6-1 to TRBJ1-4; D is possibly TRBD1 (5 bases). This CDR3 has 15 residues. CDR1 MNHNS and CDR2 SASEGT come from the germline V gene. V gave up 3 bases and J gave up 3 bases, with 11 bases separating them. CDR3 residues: CASSEKGLANEKLFF. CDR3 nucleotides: TGTGCCAGCAGTGAGAAGGGACTAGCTAATGAAAAACTGTTTTTT.

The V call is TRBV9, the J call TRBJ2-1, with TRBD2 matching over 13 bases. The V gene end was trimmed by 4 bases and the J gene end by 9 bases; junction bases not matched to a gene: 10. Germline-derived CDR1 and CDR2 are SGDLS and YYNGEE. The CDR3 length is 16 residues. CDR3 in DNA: TGTGCCAGCAGCAGACTAGCGGGGGGACAGGGTGGTGAGCAGTTCTTC. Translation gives CASSRLAGGQGGEQFF.